This TCR beta chain came from a study of blood T cell repertoires in COVID-19. Germline CDR1 reads SGHDT; CDR2 reads YYEEEE. V lost 5 bases to trimming and J lost 1 base, with 6 bases between them. The CDR3 consists of 12 residues. Using immunoSEQ multiplex PCR, the repertoire was profiled, and TCRdb retains in-frame clones only, with some absent. Altogether 200,000 to 250,000 clones are present, roughly 77% being singletons, with the ten largest covering around 8.8%. Input material: PBMCs or T cells enriched from blood (not recorded which). This TCR came from a man aged 35 to 55 who had recovered from COVID-19. This chain connects TRBV5-6 to TRBJ1-1, with D perhaps matching TRBD1 (6 bases). This CDR3 reads CASRQGNTEAFF. The DNA for the CDR3 is TGTGCCAGCAGACAGGGGAACACTGAAGCTTTCTTT.